This T cell receptor beta chain was obtained from a study of cytomegalovirus exposure and HLA in healthy donors. Trimming took 9 bases from V and 6 from J; bases not matched to a gene: 24. The V gene's germline CDR1 is SGHDT and CDR2 YYEEEE. The CDR3 is 18 residues long. The data were produced by immunoSEQ multiplex PCR, yet TCRdb's version contains in-frame clones alone and is incomplete. The sample consists of 150,000 to 200,000 clones, about 89% of them appearing once. The TCR sequence derives from a man aged 25 to 40 in good health and CMV-seropositive. The rearrangement joins TRBV5-6 to TRBJ2-1, with TRBD2 identical over 7 bases. Sequencing was performed on PBMCs. This chain's CDR3 is CAMTSRAGKIAPSNEQFF. The CDR3 DNA is TGTGCCATGACTAGCAGAGCGGGAAAGATCGCCCCCTCCAATGAGCAGTTCTTC. The full variable domain, its missing parts supplied by reference TRBV5-6 and TRBJ2-1, is DAGVTQSPTHLIKTRGQQVTLRCSPKSGHDTVSWYQQALGQGPQFIFQYYEEEERQRGNFPDRFSGHQFPNYSSELNVNALLLGDSALYLCAMTSRAGKIAPSNEQFFGPGTRLTVL.